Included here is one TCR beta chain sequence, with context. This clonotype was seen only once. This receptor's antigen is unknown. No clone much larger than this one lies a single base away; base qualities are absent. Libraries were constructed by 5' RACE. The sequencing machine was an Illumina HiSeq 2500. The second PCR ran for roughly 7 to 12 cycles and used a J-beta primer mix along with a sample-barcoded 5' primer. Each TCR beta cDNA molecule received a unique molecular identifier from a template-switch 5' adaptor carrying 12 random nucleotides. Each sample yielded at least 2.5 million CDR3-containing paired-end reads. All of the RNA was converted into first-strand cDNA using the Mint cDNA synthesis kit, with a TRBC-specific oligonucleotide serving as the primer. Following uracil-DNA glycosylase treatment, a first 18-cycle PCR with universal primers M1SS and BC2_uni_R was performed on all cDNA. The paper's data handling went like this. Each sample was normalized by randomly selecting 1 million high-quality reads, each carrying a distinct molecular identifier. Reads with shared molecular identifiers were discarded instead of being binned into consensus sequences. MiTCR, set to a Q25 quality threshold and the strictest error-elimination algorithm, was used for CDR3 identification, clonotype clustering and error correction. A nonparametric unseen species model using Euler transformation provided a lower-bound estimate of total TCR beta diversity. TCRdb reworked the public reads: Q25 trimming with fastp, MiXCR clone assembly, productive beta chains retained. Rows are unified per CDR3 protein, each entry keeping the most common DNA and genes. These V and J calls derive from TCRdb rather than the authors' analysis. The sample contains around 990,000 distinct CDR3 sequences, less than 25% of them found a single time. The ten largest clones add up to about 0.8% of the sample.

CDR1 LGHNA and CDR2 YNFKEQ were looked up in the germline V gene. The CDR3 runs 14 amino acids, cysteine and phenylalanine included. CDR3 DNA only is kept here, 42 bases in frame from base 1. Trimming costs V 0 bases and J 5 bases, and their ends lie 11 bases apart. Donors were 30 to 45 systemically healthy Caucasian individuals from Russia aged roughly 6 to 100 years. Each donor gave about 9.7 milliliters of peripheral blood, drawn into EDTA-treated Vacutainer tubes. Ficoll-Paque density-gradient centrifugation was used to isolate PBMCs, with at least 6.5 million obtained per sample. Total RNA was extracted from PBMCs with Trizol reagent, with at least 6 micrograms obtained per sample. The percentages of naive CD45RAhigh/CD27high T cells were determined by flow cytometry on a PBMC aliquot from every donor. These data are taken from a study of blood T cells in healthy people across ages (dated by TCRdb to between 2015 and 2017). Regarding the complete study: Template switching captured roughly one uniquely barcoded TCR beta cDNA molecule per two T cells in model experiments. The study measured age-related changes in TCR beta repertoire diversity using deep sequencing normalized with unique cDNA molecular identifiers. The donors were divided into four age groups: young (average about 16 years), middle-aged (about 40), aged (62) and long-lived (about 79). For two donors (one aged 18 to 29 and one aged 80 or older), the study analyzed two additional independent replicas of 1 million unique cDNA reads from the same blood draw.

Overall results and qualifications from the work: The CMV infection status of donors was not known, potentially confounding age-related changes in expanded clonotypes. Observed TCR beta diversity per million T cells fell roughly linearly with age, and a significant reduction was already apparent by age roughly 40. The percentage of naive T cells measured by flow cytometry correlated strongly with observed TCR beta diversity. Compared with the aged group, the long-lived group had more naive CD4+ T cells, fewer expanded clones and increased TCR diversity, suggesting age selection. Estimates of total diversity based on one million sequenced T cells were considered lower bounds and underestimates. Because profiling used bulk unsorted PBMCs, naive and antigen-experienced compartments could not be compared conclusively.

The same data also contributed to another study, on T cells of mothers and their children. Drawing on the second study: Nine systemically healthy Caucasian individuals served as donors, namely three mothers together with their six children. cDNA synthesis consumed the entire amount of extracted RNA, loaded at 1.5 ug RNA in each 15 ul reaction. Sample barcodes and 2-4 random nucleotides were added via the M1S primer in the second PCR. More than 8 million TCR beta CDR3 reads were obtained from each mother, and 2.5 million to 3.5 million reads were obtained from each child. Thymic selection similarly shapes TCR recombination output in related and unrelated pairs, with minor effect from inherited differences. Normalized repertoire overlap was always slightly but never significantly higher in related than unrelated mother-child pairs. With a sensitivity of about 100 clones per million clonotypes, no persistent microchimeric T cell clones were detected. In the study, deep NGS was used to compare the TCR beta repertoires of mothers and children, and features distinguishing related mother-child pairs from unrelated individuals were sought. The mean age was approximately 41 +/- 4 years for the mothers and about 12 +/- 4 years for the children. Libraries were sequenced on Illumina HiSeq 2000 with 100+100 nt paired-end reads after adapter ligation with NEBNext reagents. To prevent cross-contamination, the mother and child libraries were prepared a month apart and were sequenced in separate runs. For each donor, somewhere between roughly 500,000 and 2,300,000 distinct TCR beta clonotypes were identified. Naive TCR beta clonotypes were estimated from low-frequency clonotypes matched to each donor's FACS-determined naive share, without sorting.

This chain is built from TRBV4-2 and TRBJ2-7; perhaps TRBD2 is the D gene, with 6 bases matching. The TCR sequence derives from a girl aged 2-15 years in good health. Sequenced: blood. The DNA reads TGTGCCAGCAGCCAAGAATGGGAGGCTCACGAGCAGTACTTC. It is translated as CASSQEWEAHEQYF.